Following are 30 T cell receptor beta chains from one sample sequenced in a study of identical twins (dated by TCRdb to 2016 to 2017). Library preparation used 5' RACE. These reads were obtained on an Illumina HiSeq 2000. Through fastp at Q25 and MiXCR, TCRdb rebuilt clones from the public reads, retaining in-frame beta chains. Each CDR3 protein appears once, grouped with its most common genes and DNA. The sample yields around 240,000 distinct CDR3 sequences; roughly 7% were counted once. The ten largest clones capture approximately 3.6% of the sample. The same sample was also studied in work on yellow fever vaccine responses in identical twins.

Sequenced: memory (CD45RO+) T cells sorted from blood. The cell subset or site tag for this specimen amounts to: CD45RO+ enriched T cells. All receptors derive from a woman aged 18-35 years in good health.

This clonotype was observed at least ten times. CDR3 protein: CASSLGSGVGTEAFF. The CDR3 nucleotides are TGTGCCAGCAGCTTAGGATCAGGGGTTGGCACTGAAGCTTTCTTT. The chain carries TRBV7-2 and TRBJ1-1, with a weak D call TRBD1 (6 bases). The CDR3 runs to 15 residues. The V end was cut by 1 base, the J end by 4 bases, with 13 bases between. Looked up from germline, CDR1 is SGHTA and CDR2 is FQGNSA.

The rearrangement joins TRBV10-2 to TRBJ2-5; D ambiguous. V was pared by 0 bases and J by 4 bases, with 3 bases between. The CDR3 is 12 residues long. Germline CDR1 and CDR2: WSHSY and SAAADI. In DNA form, the CDR3 reads TGCGCCAGCAGTGAGTCTATAGAGACCCAGTACTTC. Translating gives CASSESIETQYF.

This clonotype has ten or more counts. The chain links TRBV12-3 or TRBV12-4 to TRBJ1-2; 7 nucleotides align to TRBD1. The CDR3 spans 13 residues. Unmatched junction bases numbered 3, after V lost 5 bases and J lost 3 bases. The CDR3 here is CASSQGVDYGYTF. CDR3 sequence (DNA): TGTGCCAGCAGTCAGGGGGTGGACTATGGCTACACCTTC.

This clonotype was observed many times. The V gene is TRBV5-1, the J gene TRBJ2-3; D gene unclear. Trimming removed 0 bases from V and 2 bases from J, with 10 bases in between. The CDR3 sequence is 15 residues long. The germline CDR1 and CDR2 sequences are SGHRS and YFSETQ. This chain's CDR3 is CASSLGSPATDTQYF. The CDR3 region has the DNA TGCGCCAGCAGCTTGGGGTCCCCAGCCACAGATACGCAGTATTTT.

This clonotype was counted a few times. This chain uses TRBV7-9 with TRBJ2-3; D is perhaps TRBD2 (5 bases). Germline CDR1 is SEHNR and CDR2 is FQNEAQ (reference sequence). V was clipped by 5 bases and J by 3 bases, with 12 bases between them. The CDR3 has 14 residues. CDR3 DNA sequence: TGTGCCAGCAGCGCAAACGGGAAAACAGATACGCAGTATTTT. Protein: CASSANGKTDTQYF. Combining the CDR3 with reference TRBV7-9 and TRBJ2-3 gives the whole variable domain DTGVSQNPRHKITKRGQNVTFRCDPISEHNRLYWYRQTLGQGPEFLTYFQNEAQLEKSRLLSDRFSAERPKGSFSTLEIQRTEQGDSAMYLCASSANGKTDTQYFGPGTRLTVL.

This chain uses TRBV10-1 with TRBJ2-2, with D perhaps TRBD1 (6 bases). Gene TRBJ1-4 matches the end of the DNA better, so the J call may be wrong. This CDR3 contains 14 residues. Germline V gene data show CDR1 as WNHNN and CDR2 as SYGVQD (reference sequence). The CDR3 nucleotides are TGCGCCAGCAGTGACGGGGGGCCCCCCCTAAAACTGTTTTTT. Translated: CASSDGGPPLKLFF.

The chain combines TRBV18 with TRBJ2-7, with TRBD1 as a possible D gene (6 bases). V was cut by 6 bases and J by 5 bases, with 11 bases left in between. The CDR3 loop spans 12 amino acids. From germline, CDR1 is KGHSH and CDR2 LQKENI. CDR3 region: CASSQTGDEQYV. CDR3 DNA: TGTGCCAGCTCCCAGACAGGAGACGAGCAGTACGTC.

In this sample, this clonotype turned up a few times. The V call is TRBV4-1, the J call TRBJ2-4; D is perhaps TRBD2 (7 bases). This CDR3 has 15 residues. The V gene lost 0 bases and the J gene lost 6 bases, with 12 bases spanning the gap. The germline CDR1 and CDR2 sequences are MGHRA and YSYEKL. CDR3 sequence reads: CASSQEGGPGNIQYF. The CDR3 bases are TGCGCCAGCAGCCAAGAGGGGGGGCCGGGAAACATTCAGTACTTC.

This clonotype appeared many times. V is TRBV14 and J is TRBJ2-1; 9 positions match TRBD2. This CDR3 has 15 residues. J gave up 6 bases and V 2 bases, and 5 bases lay outside the gene matches. From germline, CDR1 is SGHDN and CDR2 FVKESK. The CDR3 is CASSQPGTSLNEQFF. The CDR3 coding sequence is TGTGCCAGCAGCCAACCCGGGACTAGCCTCAATGAGCAGTTCTTC. The full variable domain, its missing parts supplied by reference TRBV14 and TRBJ2-1, is EAGVTQFPSHSVIEKGQTVTLRCDPISGHDNLYWYRRVMGKEIKFLLHFVKESKQDESGMPNNRFLAERTGGTYSTLKVQPAELEDSGVYFCASSQPGTSLNEQFFGPGTRLTVL.

This clonotype was seen ten or more times. The CDR3 sequence is CASSLEGSNQPQHF. In DNA, the CDR3 is TGTGCCAGCAGCTTAGAGGGAAGCAATCAGCCCCAGCATTTT. The rearrangement uses TRBV7-9 and TRBJ1-5; no definite D call. Trimming took off 1 base at V and 1 base at J, with 5 bases between the two ends. This CDR3 contains 14 residues. From germline, CDR1 is SEHNR and CDR2 FQNEAQ (reference sequence).

This clonotype was counted ten times or more. The V call is TRBV7-2, the J call TRBJ2-5, with D hard to call. Germline-derived CDR1 and CDR2 are SGHTA and FQGNSA. The CDR3 consists of 14 residues. The V gene lost 1 base and the J gene lost 5 bases, with 11 bases spanning the gap. The chain's CDR3 is CASSLEVGLETQYF. The CDR3 nucleotides are TGTGCCAGCAGCTTAGAGGTCGGGCTTGAGACCCAGTACTTC.

This clonotype was counted ten times or more. The DNA for the CDR3 is TGCGCCAGCAGCTTGGTCTTTTTCCGTGAGCAGTTCTTC. Translated: CASSLVFFREQFF. The genes are TRBV5-1 and TRBJ2-1, with no clear D. V lost 0 bases and J lost 9, with 10 bases in between. The V gene's germline CDR1 is SGHRS and CDR2 YFSETQ. The CDR3 has 13 residues.

Details on this clonotype: Germline and junction disagree at one end, which may indicate a read error. The chain combines TRBV3-1 with TRBJ2-1, with D possibly being TRBD1 (5 bases). The CDR3 runs to 18 residues. Looked up from germline, CDR1 is LGHDT and CDR2 is YNNKEL (reference sequence). The CDR3 region is CTSSSDLGHSYSYNEQFF. CDR3 nucleotide sequence: TGTACCAGCAGCTCCGACCTTGGACACTCCTACTCCTACAATGAGCAGTTCTTC.

The chain couples TRBV19 to TRBJ2-5; D perhaps matches TRBD1 (5 bases). CDR1 is LNHDA, CDR2 SQIVND, per germline (reference sequence). V dropped 2 bases and J dropped 3 bases, with 16 bases sitting between them. CDR3 length equals 16 residues. DNA of the CDR3: TGTGCCAGTAGTATAAGGGCCGTTCAGGGCGAAGAGACCCAGTACTTC. Residues: CASSIRAVQGEETQYF.

This clonotype came up a few times. The chain is built from TRBV7-9 and TRBJ1-2; D is uncertain. This CDR3 has 12 amino acids. The germline CDR1 and CDR2 sequences are SEHNR and FQNEAQ (reference sequence). V was shortened by 4 bases and J by 8 bases, with 11 bases between the two germline ends. CDR3 amino acids: CASSSSSAGYTF. The CDR3 coding sequence is TGTGCCAGCAGCTCTTCATCGGCGGGCTACACCTTC.

At least ten counts were recorded for this clonotype. This chain links TRBV12-3 or TRBV12-4 with TRBJ1-5, with D perhaps TRBD1 (5 bases). This CDR3 is 16 amino acids long. V shed 1 base and J shed 6 bases, with 16 bases lying between them. CDR3 in amino acids: CASSLGIGANSQPQHF. CDR3 nucleotide sequence: TGTGCCAGCAGTTTAGGAATTGGGGCTAACAGTCAGCCCCAGCATTTT.

This clonotype was seen only a few times. This chain uses TRBV6-2 or TRBV6-3 with TRBJ2-7; weak D call: TRBD2 (6 bases). The CDR3 extends over 14 amino acids. The V gene lost 6 bases and the J gene lost 2 bases, with 14 bases spanning the gap. Germline V lookup: CDR1 MNHEY, CDR2 SVGEGT. The CDR3 DNA reads TGTGCCAGCAGGGGAGCTAGCGTTCCCTACGAGCAGTACTTC. Translation gives CASRGASVPYEQYF.

This chain links TRBV28 with TRBJ2-1, with 8 bases matching TRBD2. CDR1 is MDHEN, CDR2 SYDVKM, per germline. Trimming cost V 7 bases and J 5 bases; bases outside gene matches: 10. The CDR3 spans 15 residues. The chain's CDR3 is CASTDPAGAHNEQFF. DNA for the CDR3: TGTGCCAGCACCGACCCAGCGGGAGCCCACAATGAGCAGTTCTTC.

V is TRBV5-6 and J is TRBJ1-2; the match to TRBD1 covers 8 bases. The CDR3 length is 16 residues. Germline V gene data show CDR1 as SGHDT and CDR2 as YYEEEE. V shed 0 bases and J 2 bases; nucleotides not matched to a gene: 6. Here the CDR3 reads CASSLVGQGRNYGYTF. In nucleotides, the CDR3 is TGTGCCAGCAGCTTGGTTGGACAGGGAAGGAACTATGGCTACACCTTC.

The chain carries TRBV4-1 and TRBJ2-7; perhaps D is TRBD1 or TRBD2 (6 bases each). This CDR3 is 16 amino acids long. Germline V gives CDR1 MGHRA, CDR2 YSYEKL. V was pared by 1 base and J by 1 base, with 14 bases between. The CDR3 reads CASSQGQGRRSYEQYF. CDR3 DNA sequence: TGCGCCAGCAGCCAAGGCCAGGGGAGGAGGTCCTACGAGCAGTACTTC.

This clonotype was counted a single time. This chain joins TRBV19 and TRBJ2-1; 8 positions agree with TRBD2. CDR1 is LNHDA, CDR2 SQIVND, per germline (reference sequence). Germline trimming cut 5 bases from V and 2 bases from J; bases unmatched to any gene: 2. This CDR3 spans 14 amino acids. The CDR3 here is CASSAGGAYNEQFF. In nucleotides, the CDR3 is TGTGCCAGTAGTGCCGGGGGGGCCTACAATGAGCAGTTCTTC.

The sample holds many counts of this clonotype. V and J are TRBV7-8 and TRBJ2-1, with TRBD2 identical over 11 bases. Per the germline V gene, CDR1 is SGHVS and CDR2 is FQNEAQ. The CDR3 totals 17 residues. Trimming took 1 base from V and 8 from J; bases not matched to a gene: 10. The CDR3 here is CASSLGKHSGRGDEQFF. The CDR3 nucleotides read TGTGCCAGCAGCTTAGGAAAACATAGCGGGAGGGGGGATGAGCAGTTCTTC.

This clonotype was seen repeatedly, ten times or more. The CDR3, as DNA: TGTGCCAGCAGCCCAAGACAAAATGAGCAGTTCTTC. Translating gives CASSPRQNEQFF. The chain employs TRBV7-9 and TRBJ2-1; D is unresolved. The CDR3 loop spans 12 amino acids. Germline-derived CDR1 and CDR2 are SEHNR and FQNEAQ (reference sequence). V lost 5 bases and J 7 bases, leaving 9 bases between the germline ends.

In this sample, this clonotype turned up once. V and J are TRBV7-9 and TRBJ2-7; TRBD2 matches 7 bases. The CDR3 consists of 15 residues. Germline loops: CDR1 SEHNR, CDR2 FQNEAQ (reference sequence). The V and J ends lost 1 base and 6 bases, in that order; junction bases with no gene match: 9. CDR3 DNA sequence: TGTGCCAGCAGCTTAGTGGTGGGAGGGCCGTCCGAGCAGTACTTC. It specifies CASSLVVGGPSEQYF.

V is TRBV24-1 and J is TRBJ2-2; TRBD1 is a possible D gene (6 bases). Looked up from germline, CDR1 is KGHDR and CDR2 is SFDVKD. V was trimmed by 9 bases and J by 7 bases, leaving 11 bases between them. The CDR3 length is 12 residues. The CDR3 here is CATEGVGGELFF. In DNA form, the CDR3 reads TGTGCCACCGAGGGGGTTGGCGGGGAGCTGTTTTTT.

The chain recombines TRBV20-1 with TRBJ2-5; D not certain. The V end was cut by 3 bases, the J end by 2 bases, with 10 bases between. This CDR3 spans 13 amino acids. CDR1 is DFQATT, CDR2 SNEGSKA, per germline (reference sequence). CDR3 bases: TGCAGTGCTAGTGCTCAGGCTCAAGAGACCCAGTACTTC. This gives the protein CSASAQAQETQYF.

This chain connects TRBV4-1 to TRBJ1-4, with unresolved D. V was cut by 1 base and J by 3 bases, with 18 bases left in between. Germline V CDR1 and CDR2: MGHRA, YSYEKL. This CDR3 contains 18 residues. CDR3 nucleotides: TGCGCCAGCAGCCAAGTCGGACCGGGTGGACCGGCTAATGAAAAACTGTTTTTT. Its translation: CASSQVGPGGPANEKLFF.

This clonotype was seen a handful of times. Written as DNA, the CDR3 is TGCGCCAGCAGCTTGATTTCCGCAATGGCGGGAGTAATCTACGAGCAGTACTTC. It encodes CASSLISAMAGVIYEQYF. The chain employs TRBV5-1 and TRBJ2-7, with 7 nucleotides matching TRBD2. The length of the CDR3 is 18 residues. Germline lookup yields CDR1 SGHRS and CDR2 YFSETQ. V lost 1 base to trimming and J lost 3 bases; unmatched junction nucleotides: 16.

In its sample, this clonotype was seen many times. The chain couples TRBV4-2 to TRBJ1-2, with 8 positions matching TRBD1. V lost 0 bases, J lost 7 bases, and 10 bases stayed unmatched. This CDR3 is built from 16 residues. The germline V gene encodes CDR1 LGHNA and CDR2 YNFKEQ. CDR3 loop: CASSQDLTGALPGYTF. CDR3 DNA sequence: TGTGCCAGCAGCCAAGACCTGACAGGGGCTCTACCTGGCTACACCTTC.

The chain recombines TRBV7-6 with TRBJ1-1, with unresolved D. The CDR3 has 14 amino acids. Germline V CDR1 and CDR2: SGHVS, FNYEAQ. Between the trimmed V and J ends, which lost 1 base and 1 base, there was a span of 7 bases. Here the CDR3 reads CASSLGNGNTEAFF. The DNA for the CDR3 is TGTGCCAGCAGCTTAGGGAACGGGAACACTGAAGCTTTCTTT.